Each of the 26 T cell receptor beta chains below was sequenced from the same sample in a study of blood T cells in healthy people across ages. Primers used in a second PCR of roughly 6 to 11 cycles were a sample-barcoded 5' primer and a J-beta primer mix. A single record per CDR3 protein comes from TCRdb applying MiXCR to the 5' RACE reads. The table has roughly 800,000 distinct CDR3 sequences, about 62% seen once. Specimen: blood. These TCRs come from a man between 25 and 39 years old in good health.

This clonotype was seen more than once but under ten times. V gene TRBV20-1 combines with J gene TRBJ2-3, with 8 positions matching TRBD2. Germline V gene sequence: CDR1 DFQATT, CDR2 SNEGSKA (reference sequence). Germline trimming cut 3 bases from V and 8 bases from J; bases unmatched to any gene: 4. This CDR3 contains 12 residues. CDR3 nucleotides: TGCAGTGCTAGCTCCGGGGGGGTTACGCAGTATTTT. The encoded protein is CSASSGGVTQYF.

This chain links TRBV9 with TRBJ2-4; D unclear. The V end lost 2 bases, the J end lost 8 bases, and 11 bases lay between the germline ends. CDR1 and CDR2 (germline): SGDLS, YYNGEE. CDR3 length equals 13 residues. The CDR3 coding sequence is TGTGCCAGCAGCGTGCAGTCTATGGACATTCAGTACTTC. The encoded protein is CASSVQSMDIQYF.

V is TRBV29-1 and J is TRBJ2-1; the D gene is possibly TRBD1 (6 bases). Germline lookup yields CDR1 SQVTM and CDR2 ANQGSEA. V was pared by 4 bases and J by 3 bases, with 7 bases between. The CDR3 extends over 12 amino acids. The CDR3 nucleotides are TGCAGCGTTGGGGGGCTCTACAATGAGCAGTTCTTC. This sequence encodes CSVGGLYNEQFF.

The V gene is TRBV30, the J gene TRBJ2-1; TRBD1 or TRBD2 may be the D gene (5 bases each). The CDR3 is made up of 14 amino acids. Germline V CDR1 and CDR2: GTSNPN, SVGIG (reference sequence). V was pared by 7 bases and J by 4 bases, with 17 bases between. As DNA, the CDR3 is TGTGCCTCAAGTACGGGGACGCTGTACAATGAGCAGTTCTTC. It is translated as CASSTGTLYNEQFF.

In DNA form, the CDR3 reads TGCGCCAGCAGCCAAGCTGATAGCGGCTCCTACGAGCAGTACTTC. It specifies CASSQADSGSYEQYF. V and J are TRBV4-3 and TRBJ2-7, with D perhaps matching TRBD2 (6 bases). CDR1 LGHNA and CDR2 YSLEER come from the germline V gene. The CDR3 consists of 15 residues. Between the trimmed V and J ends, which lost 1 base and 0 bases, there was a span of 10 bases.

There are many counts of this clonotype. V gene TRBV12-3 or TRBV12-4 combines with J gene TRBJ2-3; a possible D gene is TRBD2 (5 bases). Trimming took 3 bases from V and 3 from J, leaving 13 bases between them. The CDR3 totals 15 residues. For the CDR3, the DNA is TGTGCCAGCAGTTTTTCCCCTAGCAGGACAGATACGCAGTATTTT. Its translation: CASSFSPSRTDTQYF.

The chain has TRBV29-1 and TRBJ2-1; 10 bases map to TRBD1. This CDR3 is built from 15 residues. Germline-derived CDR1 and CDR2 are SQVTM and ANQGSEA. V was pared by 3 bases and J by 5 bases, with 7 bases of the junction left unmatched. The CDR3 spells CSVEGWDRGDNEQFF. Here the CDR3 DNA reads TGCAGCGTTGAGGGTTGGGACAGGGGTGACAATGAGCAGTTCTTC.

This clonotype was observed a few times. The chain uses TRBV28 and TRBJ1-5; D may be TRBD1 (6 bases). This CDR3 region has 16 residues. Germline values: CDR1 MDHEN, CDR2 SYDVKM. Trimming took 6 bases from V and 7 from J, leaving 22 bases between them. This CDR3 is CASRLGGAQSSQPQHF. The CDR3 DNA reads as TGTGCCAGCAGGTTGGGGGGCGCGCAGAGTTCGCAGCCCCAGCATTTT. The full variable domain, rest sourced from reference TRBV28 and TRBJ1-5, is DVKVTQSSRYLVKRTGEKVFLECVQDMDHENMFWYRQDPGLGLRLIYFSYDVKMKEKGDIPEGYSVSREKKERFSLILESASTNQTSMYLCASRLGGAQSSQPQHFGDGTRLSIL.

V usage is TRBV24-1 and J usage is TRBJ1-2; maybe TRBD1 (5 bases). The V end was cut by 3 bases, the J end by 5 bases, with 6 bases between. CDR3 length equals 12 residues. Germline lookup yields CDR1 KGHDR and CDR2 SFDVKD. This CDR3 reads CATSDEGYGYTF. CDR3 DNA sequence: TGTGCCACCAGTGATGAGGGGTATGGCTACACCTTC.

The chain employs TRBV7-8 and TRBJ2-3; 11 nucleotides match TRBD2. Trimming at V came to 4 bases and at J to 2 bases, leaving 14 bases not matched to a gene. The CDR3 consists of 19 residues. Germline-derived CDR1 and CDR2 are SGHVS and FQNEAQ. The CDR3 coding sequence is TGTGCCAGCAGCTATAGCGGGAGGGCCACCCTAGTGGCCACAGATACGCAGTATTTT. The encoded protein is CASSYSGRATLVATDTQYF. The entire variable domain, with the rest obtained from reference TRBV7-8 and TRBJ2-3, is as follows: GAGVSQSPRYKVAKRGQDVALRCDPISGHVSLFWYQQALGQGPEFLTYFQNEAQLDKSGLPSDRFFAERPEGSVSTLKIQRTQQEDSAVYLCASSYSGRATLVATDTQYFGPGTRLTVL.

The chain is built from TRBV12-3 or TRBV12-4 and TRBJ2-5; D might be TRBD2 (5 bases). V was pared by 3 bases and J by 10 bases, with 12 bases between. There are 12 residues in the CDR3. The CDR3 DNA follows: TGTGCCAGCAGTTTGGCCATCGGAGGCCAGTACTTC. It specifies CASSLAIGGQYF.

This rearrangement joins TRBV4-3 to TRBJ2-2, with TRBD2 identical over 10 bases. The CDR3 totals 19 residues. V dropped 0 bases and J dropped 1; count of bases not matched to a gene: 8. Germline V CDR1 and CDR2: LGHNA, YSLEER. The CDR3 protein is CASSQDPAVAGGNTGELFF. The CDR3 coding sequence is TGCGCCAGCAGCCAAGATCCGGCGGTAGCGGGAGGGAACACCGGGGAGCTGTTTTTT.

This chain uses TRBV29-1 with TRBJ2-5; TRBD1 is a possible D gene (5 bases). The CDR3 length is 19 residues. The germline V and J ends were trimmed by 4 bases and 3 bases, with 30 bases remaining between them. Germline assignment: CDR1 SQVTM and CDR2 ANQGSEA. DNA for the CDR3: TGCAGCGTTGGTGGCGCCAGGTTTTTGCTTCAGGGTGACGAAGAGACCCAGTACTTC. As protein: CSVGGARFLLQGDEETQYF.

This clonotype was picked up one time. The J gene is TRBJ2-4, the V gene TRBV10-3, with D possibly being TRBD1 or TRBD2 (5 bases each). The J call may be incorrect, as the DNA end agrees better with TRBJ2-7. The germline V gene encodes CDR1 ENHRY and CDR2 SYGVKD. This CDR3 contains 11 residues. The CDR3 region is CATEGESEQYF. As DNA, the CDR3 is TGTGCCACCGAAGGGGAGAGCGAGCAGTACTTC.

In this sample, this clonotype turned up many times. The rearrangement uses TRBV20-1 and TRBJ2-1, with a tentative D call TRBD2 (6 bases). The CDR3 extends over 13 amino acids. Between the trimmed V and J ends, which lost 6 bases and 7 bases, there was a span of 16 bases. The germline V gene has CDR1 DFQATT and CDR2 SNEGSKA (reference sequence). The CDR3 here is CSAPSVSLNEQFF. DNA for the CDR3: TGCAGTGCCCCTAGCGTCTCTTTGAATGAGCAGTTCTTC.

This chain joins TRBV30 and TRBJ1-2, with no clear D. The CDR3 sequence is 14 residues long. Trimming shortened V by 0 bases and J by 0 bases, and 8 bases separated the two germline ends. Germline CDR1 and CDR2: GTSNPN and SVGIG (reference sequence). The CDR3 is CAWSVMGTNYGYTF. CDR3 in DNA: TGTGCCTGGAGTGTAATGGGAACTAACTATGGCTACACCTTC. Full variable domain (outside the CDR3, taken from reference TRBV30 and TRBJ1-2): SQTIHQWPATLVQPVGSPLSLECTVEGTSNPNLYWYRQAAGRGLQLLFYSVGIGQISSEVPQNLSASRPQDRQFILSSKKLLLSDSGFYLCAWSVMGTNYGYTFGSGTRLTVV.

The chain links TRBV19 to TRBJ2-7; 8 bases match TRBD1. The germline V gene has CDR1 LNHDA and CDR2 SQIVND (reference sequence). V lost 3 bases and J lost 5; bases outside the gene matches: 3. CDR3 length equals 13 residues. The CDR3 nucleotides read TGTGCCAGTAGTATTGGACAGGGTGACGAGCAGTACTTC. It yields the protein CASSIGQGDEQYF.

This clonotype has just a few counts. The CDR3 here is CASSTGLAVRGAYNEQFF. The CDR3 DNA reads TGTGCCAGCAGTACGGGACTAGCGGTTAGAGGAGCCTACAATGAGCAGTTCTTC. The V gene is TRBV6-2 or TRBV6-3, the J gene TRBJ2-1, with 11 nucleotides matching TRBD2. The CDR3 totals 18 residues. Germline values: CDR1 MNHEY, CDR2 SVGEGT. J lost 2 bases, V lost 5 bases, and 11 bases had no gene match.

The chain combines TRBV7-9 with TRBJ2-3; 8 positions agree with TRBD1. CDR3 length equals 15 residues. V lost 6 bases and J lost 4; bases outside the gene matches: 9. CDR1 is SEHNR, CDR2 FQNEAQ, per germline (reference sequence). The CDR3 region is CASSSDRGAADTQYF. The DNA for the CDR3 is TGTGCCAGCAGTTCAGACAGGGGAGCTGCAGATACGCAGTATTTT.

The chain links TRBV7-9 to TRBJ2-1, with TRBD2 identical over 8 bases. CDR3 length: 15 residues. Germline CDR1 is SEHNR and CDR2 is FQNEAQ (reference sequence). Trimming took 4 bases from V and 6 from J; bases not matched to a gene: 8. CDR3: CASSSEAGAGNEQFF. Written as DNA, the CDR3 is TGTGCCAGCAGCTCGGAAGCGGGAGCTGGCAATGAGCAGTTCTTC.

This rearrangement joins TRBV15 to TRBJ1-1; TRBD1 is a possible D gene (6 bases). Germline V CDR1 and CDR2: LNHNV, YYDKDF (reference sequence). The germline V and J ends were trimmed by 0 bases and 8 bases, with 13 bases remaining between them. This CDR3 is built from 14 residues. CDR3 DNA: TGTGCCACCAGCAGAGATCACGGGGGCAGGGAAGCTTTCTTT. Encoded protein: CATSRDHGGREAFF.

The chain carries TRBV3-1 and TRBJ2-5, with a tentative D call TRBD2 (5 bases). The CDR3 consists of 13 residues. Germline-derived CDR1 and CDR2 are LGHDT and YNNKEL (reference sequence). The V end was cut by 7 bases, the J end by 2 bases, with 11 bases between. CDR3 nucleotide sequence: TGTGCCAGCACCCCGGGATCACAAGAGACCCAGTACTTC. The encoded protein is CASTPGSQETQYF.

The rearrangement joins TRBV9 to TRBJ2-1; D may be TRBD1 (6 bases). V was pared by 3 bases and J by 13 bases, with 17 bases between. The germline gives CDR1 SGDLS, CDR2 YYNGEE. There are 13 residues in the CDR3. CDR3 sequence (DNA): TGTGCCAGCAGCGCCTCCCAACAGGGTTCCCAGTTCTTC. This translates into CASSASQQGSQFF.

The gene calls are TRBV3-1 and TRBJ1-2; D unclear. Germline values: CDR1 LGHDT, CDR2 YNNKEL (reference sequence). Trimming pared 4 bases from V and 7 bases from J, leaving 13 bases between. The CDR3 loop spans 13 amino acids. CDR3 loop: CASSPDWTGGYTF. In DNA form, the CDR3 reads TGTGCCAGCAGCCCCGACTGGACGGGTGGCTACACCTTC.

This clonotype was seen at least ten times. The V and J genes are TRBV3-1 and TRBJ2-3; no clear D gene. CDR1 is LGHDT and CDR2 is YNNKEL in the germline V gene (reference sequence). CDR3 size: 16 residues. Trimming took 4 bases from V and 0 from J, leaving 14 bases between them. CDR3 in DNA: TGTGCCAGCAGCCCCCTGCCGGGTCTTAGCACAGATACGCAGTATTTT. Translating it yields CASSPLPGLSTDTQYF.

This chain uses TRBV7-2 with TRBJ2-7; D possibly corresponds to TRBD1 (6 bases). CDR3 length equals 13 residues. Germline CDR1 and CDR2: SGHTA and FQGNSA. Between the trimmed V and J ends, which lost 5 bases and 5 bases, there was a span of 13 bases. The CDR3 loop is CASSTYTGHEQYF. The DNA of the CDR3 is TGTGCCAGCAGCACCTACACAGGGCACGAGCAGTACTTC.